This TCR beta chain was captured in a study of T cell responses to AZD1222 COVID-19 vaccine. Study information: Analysis merged second doses at about 4 or about 12 weeks. Points from the study as a whole: Compared with day 0, the breadth and depth of the Spike-specific TCR repertoire rose significantly after two doses of AZD1222.

Using immunoSEQ multiplex PCR, the repertoire was profiled, and TCRdb retains in-frame clones only, with some absent. The repertoire includes under 200,000 clones, 90% of them detected once, and about 1.6% sits in the top ten. To note about this clone: Its target is not known.

Sequences were derived from peripheral blood, sampled on day 0 of AZD1222 vaccination. The receptor's source is an adult in good health.

The CDR3 loop reads CASSQGLGSNQPQHF. The CDR3 DNA reads TGTGCCAGCAGCCAGGGGTTGGGATCCAATCAGCCCCAGCATTTT. V and J are TRBV6-2 or TRBV6-3 and TRBJ1-5; D possibly corresponds to TRBD1 (6 bases). The CDR3 loop spans 15 amino acids. Trimming took 6 bases from V and 3 from J, leaving 15 bases between them. Germline-derived CDR1 and CDR2 are MNHEY and SVGEGT.